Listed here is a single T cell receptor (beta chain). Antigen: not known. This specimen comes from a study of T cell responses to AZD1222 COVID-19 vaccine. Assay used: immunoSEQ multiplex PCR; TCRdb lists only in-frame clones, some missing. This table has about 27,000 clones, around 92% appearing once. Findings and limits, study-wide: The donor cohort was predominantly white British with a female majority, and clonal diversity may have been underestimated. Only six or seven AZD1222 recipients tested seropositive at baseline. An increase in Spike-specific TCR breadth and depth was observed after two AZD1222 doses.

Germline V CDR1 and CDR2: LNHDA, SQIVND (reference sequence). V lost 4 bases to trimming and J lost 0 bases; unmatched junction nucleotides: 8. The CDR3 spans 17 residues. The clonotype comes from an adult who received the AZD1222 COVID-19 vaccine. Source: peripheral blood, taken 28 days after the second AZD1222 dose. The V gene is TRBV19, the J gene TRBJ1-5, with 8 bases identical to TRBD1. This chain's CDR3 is CASSKLGTGYSNQPQHF. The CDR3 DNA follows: TGTGCCAGTAGTAAGCTAGGGACAGGTTATAGCAATCAGCCCCAGCATTTT.